This entry concerns a single TCR beta chain. Its matching antigen is unknown. Per germline, CDR1 KGHDR and CDR2 SFDVKD. The CDR3 is made up of 13 amino acids. The V and J ends lost 9 bases and 10 bases, in that order; junction bases with no gene match: 4. This sample is drawn from a study of T-cell memory formation after mild COVID-19. Study-wide context: TCR clusters largely stayed donor specific.

Sample barcodes and UMIs were carried by the TCR alpha and TCR beta cDNA libraries that 5'RACE generated with constant-segment primers. TCRdb itself ran the 5' RACE reads through MiXCR, one entry per CDR3 protein. This sample has fewer than 600,000 distinct CDR3 sequences, with about 20% found just once. Study results and limitations: A second wave of clones peaked on day 37, and their SARS-CoV-2 specificity went unconfirmed. There were some responding clones in pre-infection memory, which suggested that cross-reactive memory had joined.

The chain has TRBV24-1 and TRBJ2-1; 14 nucleotides agree with TRBD2. The material sequenced was PBMCs or a T cell subset sorted from them (not recorded which). This TCR came from an adult woman who had mild COVID-19 (a few samples of this study predate the infection). Cell type and time point are not known. CDR3 region: CATGTSGSGEQFF. In DNA, the CDR3 is TGTGCCACCGGGACTAGCGGGAGCGGAGAGCAGTTCTTC.